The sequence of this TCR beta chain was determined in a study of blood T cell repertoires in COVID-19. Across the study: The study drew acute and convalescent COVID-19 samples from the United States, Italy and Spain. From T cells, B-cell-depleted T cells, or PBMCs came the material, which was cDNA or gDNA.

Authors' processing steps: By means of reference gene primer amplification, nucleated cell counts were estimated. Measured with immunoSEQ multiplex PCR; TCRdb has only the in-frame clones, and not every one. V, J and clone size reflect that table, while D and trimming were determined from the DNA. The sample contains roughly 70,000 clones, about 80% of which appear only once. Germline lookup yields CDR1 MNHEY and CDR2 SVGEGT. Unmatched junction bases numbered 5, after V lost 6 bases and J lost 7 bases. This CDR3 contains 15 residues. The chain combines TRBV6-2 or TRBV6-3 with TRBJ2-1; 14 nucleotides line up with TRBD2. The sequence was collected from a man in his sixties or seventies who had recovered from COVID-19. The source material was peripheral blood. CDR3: CASSPGLAGGNEQFF. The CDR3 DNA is TGTGCCAGCAGCCCCGGACTAGCGGGGGGTAATGAGCAGTTCTTC.